This TCR beta chain came from a study of OX40 agonist ivuxolimab in advanced cancers. Study-level information: Eligibility admitted prior anti-PD-1, anti-PD-L1 or anti-CTLA-4 therapy; around 41% had some.

Here immunoSEQ multiplex PCR was the method, and the copy in TCRdb shows in-frame clones only, minus some. This sample has about 80,000 clones, with less than 90% found just once. General study findings and limits: Compared with CD4+, CD8+ T cells on average had more expanded clones. There was clonal expansion of CD4+ and CD8+ blood T cells by week 6 at 0.1 to 3.0 mg/kg.

Note on this clone: As yet, its antigen is unknown.

Looked up from germline, CDR1 is LNHDA and CDR2 is SQIVND (reference sequence). V shed 6 bases and J shed 4 bases, with 18 bases lying between them. The CDR3 is made up of 15 amino acids. V is TRBV19 and J is TRBJ1-2; maybe TRBD1 (5 bases). The sample consisted of CD4+ or CD8+ T cells sorted from blood, taken in a trial of the OX40 agonist ivuxolimab. This clonotype was obtained from an adult with an advanced solid tumor such as melanoma, head and neck, liver or kidney cancer. CDR3 nucleotide sequence: TGTGCCAGTAGCCCGATGAACGGGGGTCTCTATGGCTACACCTTC. Translation gives CASSPMNGGLYGYTF.